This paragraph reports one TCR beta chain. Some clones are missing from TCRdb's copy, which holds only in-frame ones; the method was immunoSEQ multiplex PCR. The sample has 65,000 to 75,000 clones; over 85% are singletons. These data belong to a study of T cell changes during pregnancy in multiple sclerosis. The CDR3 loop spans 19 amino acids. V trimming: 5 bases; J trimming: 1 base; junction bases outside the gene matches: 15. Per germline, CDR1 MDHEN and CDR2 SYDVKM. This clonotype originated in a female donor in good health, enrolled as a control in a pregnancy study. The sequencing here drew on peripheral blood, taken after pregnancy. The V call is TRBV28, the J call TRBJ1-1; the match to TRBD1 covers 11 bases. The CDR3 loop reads CASSGASRTGGAENTEAFF. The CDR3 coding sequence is TGTGCCAGCAGTGGAGCCTCACGGACAGGGGGCGCCGAGAACACTGAAGCTTTCTTT.